This T cell receptor (beta chain) came from a study of identical twins. General study findings and limits: Not following the same donors, the study drew its conclusions from cross-sectional statistical analysis. Fewer insertions marked abundant cord blood beta clonotypes; young adult naive trended weakly, memory not at all. Low generation-probability sequences were in excess among twin-shared out-of-frame alpha sequences.

Trimming removed 4 bases from V and 8 bases from J; junction bases left unmatched: 8. This CDR3 comprises 14 residues. CDR1 and CDR2 (germline): DFQATT, SNEGSKA (reference sequence). Using its own MiXCR run on the 5' RACE reads, TCRdb lists one record per CDR3 protein. The sample includes around 570,000 distinct CDR3 sequences, nearly 10% of them seen just once. Concerning this clonotype: Its cognate antigen is unknown.

The data were also submitted as part of a second study, on yellow fever vaccine responses in identical twins.

The sequenced material came from PBMCs. The chain recombines TRBV20-1 with TRBJ1-2; 12 nucleotides match TRBD1. The TCR was taken from a woman between 18 and 29 years old in good health. CDR3 residues: CSATEGQGAGGYTF. The CDR3 DNA sequence: TGCAGTGCTACCGAGGGACAGGGGGCAGGAGGCTACACCTTC.